One sample yielded the 27 T cell receptor beta chains listed below, sequenced in a study of blood T cell repertoires in COVID-19. The method was immunoSEQ multiplex PCR; TCRdb's version includes in-frame clones alone and lacks a portion of them. Among around 300,000 clones listed, 75% to 90% were seen once. Sequenced sample: peripheral blood. The receptors here all came from a woman aged 65 to 85 with acute or convalescent COVID-19.

Notes on this clone: Other DNA sequences of this sample code for an identical CDR3. V and J are TRBV7-9 and TRBJ2-7; 7 bases are a match to TRBD1. The ends lost 1 base at V and 0 bases at J; junction bases unmatched: 3. This CDR3 has 15 residues. Germline V CDR1 and CDR2: SEHNR, FQNEAQ (reference sequence). CDR3 region: CASSLGQGVSYEQYF. Written as DNA, the CDR3 is TGTGCCAGCAGCTTAGGGCAGGGGGTCTCCTACGAGCAGTACTTC.

The chain is built from TRBV7-2 and TRBJ2-3; D gene uncertain. CDR1 is SGHTA, CDR2 FQGNSA, per germline. The CDR3 totals 13 residues. Trimming stripped 5 bases from V and 6 bases from J, with 12 bases between. CDR3 coding DNA: TGTGCCAGCAGCCTAGACCCCGCGGATACGCAGTATTTT. Its protein is CASSLDPADTQYF.

The chain employs TRBV18 and TRBJ1-1, with D unresolved. V lost 6 bases to trimming and J lost 1 base, with 9 bases between them. CDR1 is KGHSH, CDR2 LQKENI, per germline. The CDR3 extends over 13 amino acids. CDR3 bases: TGTGCCAGCTCCCGCACAAGGAACACTGAAGCTTTCTTT. It specifies CASSRTRNTEAFF.

The V call is TRBV12-3 or TRBV12-4, the J call TRBJ1-2; D gene uncertain. CDR3 size: 12 residues. Trimming removed 3 bases from V and 4 bases from J, with 6 bases in between. The CDR3 region is CASSFHSYGYTF. The CDR3 bases are TGTGCCAGCAGTTTCCACAGCTATGGCTACACCTTC.

V gene TRBV30 combines with J gene TRBJ1-1; D is ambiguous. The CDR3 consists of 12 residues. Per the germline V gene, CDR1 is GTSNPN and CDR2 is SVGIG (reference sequence). V lost 0 bases to trimming and J lost 9 bases, with 11 bases between them. The CDR3 DNA sequence: TGTGCCTGGAGTGTACGAGGAGGGAAAGCTTTCTTT. Its translation is CAWSVRGGKAFF.

This clone is a singleton in its sample. The chain joins TRBV7-8 to TRBJ1-4, with 8 nucleotides matching TRBD1. This CDR3 comprises 15 residues. V lost 5 bases, J lost 14 bases, and 16 bases stayed unmatched. Germline CDR1 reads SGHVS; CDR2 reads FQNEAQ. The chain's CDR3 is CASSPDRGPFNTLFF. CDR3 sequence (DNA): TGTGCCAGCAGCCCTGACAGGGGCCCCTTTAATACGCTGTTTTTT.

The rearrangement joins TRBV5-1 to TRBJ1-3, with a tentative D call TRBD1 (6 bases). The V gene's germline CDR1 is SGHRS and CDR2 YFSETQ. CDR3 length: 16 residues. V lost 1 base, J lost 0 bases, and 11 bases lay in between. As DNA, the CDR3 is TGCGCCAGCAGCTTGTTGGGGGCCACCTCTGGAAACACCATATATTTT. It encodes CASSLLGATSGNTIYF.

The V call is TRBV11-2, the J call TRBJ2-5; 15 nucleotides match TRBD2. The CDR3 is 16 residues long. V lost 4 bases and J lost 5; bases outside the gene matches: 5. Germline CDR1 and CDR2: SGHAT and FQNNGV. The CDR3 reads CASSSGLAGGLETQYF. CDR3 DNA: TGTGCCAGCAGCTCTGGACTAGCGGGGGGGCTCGAGACCCAGTACTTC.

The CDR3 coding sequence is TGTGCCAGCAGCGGTTCTGGAAACACCATATATTTT. Its protein product is CASSGSGNTIYF. This chain links TRBV6-5 with TRBJ1-3; D gene unclear. V was cut by 6 bases and J by 1 base, with 4 bases left in between. From germline, CDR1 is MNHEY and CDR2 SVGAGI. CDR3 length: 12 residues.

This chain's CDR3 is CASSQGPEVGYTF. The CDR3, as DNA: TGTGCCAGCAGCCAAGGGCCCGAGGTTGGCTACACCTTC. The chain links TRBV14 to TRBJ1-2; no definite D call. The CDR3 runs 13 residues. Germline CDR1 SGHDN, CDR2 FVKESK. The ends were cut back, 1 base at V and 7 bases at J, with 10 bases in the middle.

This clone occurred once. J is TRBJ2-7 and V is TRBV11-2; TRBD2 agrees at 7 bases. After removal of 3 bases from V and 4 bases from J, the junction contained 6 bases not matched to a gene. CDR1 is SGHAT and CDR2 is FQNNGV in the germline V gene. The CDR3 sequence is 14 residues long. CDR3 residues: CASSFGGGAYEQYF. Written as DNA, the CDR3 is TGTGCCAGCAGCTTCGGCGGGGGAGCTTACGAGCAGTACTTC.

The V call is TRBV15, the J call TRBJ1-5, with TRBD1 identical over 8 bases. The CDR3 contains 18 residues. The germline V gene encodes CDR1 LNHNV and CDR2 YYDKDF (reference sequence). Losses at the gene ends were 5 bases for V and 4 bases for J; bases not matched to a gene: 16. The CDR3 DNA sequence: TGTGCCACCAGCCTAAATCGGGGGACAGGACTTACAAATCAGCCCCAGCATTTT. This codes for CATSLNRGTGLTNQPQHF.

This sequence joins TRBV27 and TRBJ2-5, with a weak D call TRBD2 (5 bases). CDR1 and CDR2 (germline): MNHEY, SMNVEV (reference sequence). Trimming removed 3 bases from V and 0 bases from J, with 8 bases in between. This CDR3 has 14 residues. This CDR3 reads CASSLGGYQETQYF. CDR3 DNA sequence: TGTGCCAGCAGTTTGGGCGGGTACCAAGAGACCCAGTACTTC.

This sequence joins TRBV28 and TRBJ1-2; 7 bases are shared with TRBD1. The CDR3 is made up of 13 amino acids. Trimming removed 6 bases from V and 4 bases from J; junction bases left unmatched: 5. Per germline, CDR1 MDHEN and CDR2 SYDVKM. Here the CDR3 DNA reads TGTGCCAGCAGACCAGGGGGGCGCTATGGCTACACCTTC. Protein sequence: CASRPGGRYGYTF.

This clone came up a few times. V usage is TRBV13 and J usage is TRBJ2-5; weak D call: TRBD2 (5 bases). Trimming pared 3 bases from V and 0 bases from J, leaving 8 bases between. Germline CDR1 and CDR2: PRHDT and FYEKMQ (reference sequence). The CDR3 is 14 amino acids. CDR3 bases: TGTGCCAGCAGCTTTACGGGATACCAAGAGACCCAGTACTTC. Its translation is CASSFTGYQETQYF.

This chain joins TRBV11-2 and TRBJ1-6; D gene unclear. Germline V lookup: CDR1 SGHAT, CDR2 FQNNGV. Deletions cut 5 bases from V and 6 bases from J, with 2 bases between. The CDR3 sequence is 11 residues long. As DNA, the CDR3 is TGTGCCAGCAGCCGTAATTCACCCCTCCACTTT. Amino acids: CASSRNSPLHF. Full variable domain (rest looked up from reference TRBV11-2 and TRBJ1-6): EAGVAQSPRYKIIEKRQSVAFWCNPISGHATLYWYQQILGQGPKLLIQFQNNGVVDDSQLPKDRFSAERLKGVDSTLKIQPAKLEDSAVYLCASSRNSPLHFGNGTRLTVT.

Here the CDR3 DNA reads TGTGCCACCAGCAGAGATTACGGGGGGGCAGCTTTCTTT. Protein: CATSRDYGGAAFF. The chain joins TRBV15 to TRBJ1-1; D may be TRBD1 (6 bases). Germline CDR1 reads LNHNV; CDR2 reads YYDKDF (reference sequence). V was pared by 0 bases and J by 10 bases, with 12 bases between. This CDR3 region has 13 residues.

The CDR3 protein is CASSQRRTDTQYF. CDR3 nucleotide sequence: TGTGCCAGCAGCCAGCGACGGACAGATACGCAGTATTTT. The chain employs TRBV6-2 or TRBV6-3 and TRBJ2-3; D is undetermined. V was shortened by 6 bases and J by 3 bases, with 10 bases between the two germline ends. This CDR3 is 13 amino acids long. The V gene's germline CDR1 is MNHEY and CDR2 SVGEGT.

The chain carries TRBV5-8 and TRBJ1-4; 12 nucleotides align to TRBD1. Germline CDR1 and CDR2: SGHTS and YDEGEE. The J segment lost 4 bases and the V segment lost 1 base, leaving 5 bases of the junction unmatched. CDR3 length: 17 amino acids. Here the CDR3 DNA reads TGTGCCAGCAGCTTGTTGGGACAGGGGGCCGGTAATGAAAAACTGTTTTTT. This codes for CASSLLGQGAGNEKLFF.

V and J are TRBV6-5 and TRBJ1-2; D might be TRBD1 (5 bases). CDR3 length: 14 residues. The germline V gene encodes CDR1 MNHEY and CDR2 SVGAGI. V dropped 2 bases and J dropped 4 bases, with 11 bases sitting between them. The CDR3 DNA is TGTGCCAGCAGTTACAGGACACCCACCTATGGCTACACCTTC. This sequence encodes CASSYRTPTYGYTF.

V and J are TRBV11-2 and TRBJ1-1, with D hard to call. Germline-derived CDR1 and CDR2 are SGHAT and FQNNGV. This CDR3 comprises 13 residues. The V and J ends lost 1 base and 5 bases respectively, with 8 bases between them. The CDR3 bases are TGTGCCAGCAGCTTAGGATTGAGGACTGAAGCTTTCTTT. It is translated as CASSLGLRTEAFF. Using reference TRBV11-2 and TRBJ1-1 for the parts outside the CDR3, the full variable domain is EAGVAQSPRYKIIEKRQSVAFWCNPISGHATLYWYQQILGQGPKLLIQFQNNGVVDDSQLPKDRFSAERLKGVDSTLKIQPAKLEDSAVYLCASSLGLRTEAFFGQGTRLTVV.

This chain connects TRBV9 to TRBJ1-6; TRBD1 might be the D (5 bases). The CDR3 is made up of 13 amino acids. In germline, CDR1 is SGDLS, CDR2 YYNGEE. The ends were cut back, 6 bases at V and 10 bases at J, with 14 bases in the middle. CDR3 nucleotide sequence: TGTGCCAGCACGCGGGGGGAGAGATCACCCCTCCACTTT. It translates to CASTRGERSPLHF.

The chain couples TRBV11-2 to TRBJ1-5, with 7 bases identical to TRBD1. This CDR3 has 14 residues. Losses at the gene ends were 5 bases for V and 6 bases for J; bases not matched to a gene: 7. Germline V gene lookup returns CDR1 SGHAT and CDR2 FQNNGV. As DNA, the CDR3 is TGTGCCAGCAGCCTTCGACAGGGAAGTCAGCCCCAGCATTTT. It is translated as CASSLRQGSQPQHF.

In the case of this clone: The junction shows a germline mismatch at one end, possibly a read error. The rearrangement joins TRBV20-1 to TRBJ1-1; no reliable D call. The CDR3 contains 8 residues. In germline, CDR1 is DFQATT, CDR2 SNEGSKA (reference sequence). Here the CDR3 reads CSAAPGYF. CDR3 coding DNA: TGCAGTGCTGCTCCGGGGTACTTT.

This rearrangement joins TRBV10-2 to TRBJ2-2, with TRBD1 as a possible D gene (5 bases). CDR1 and CDR2 (germline): WSHSY, SAAADI. Trimming cost V 4 bases and J 1 base, with 7 bases left between them. The CDR3 sequence is 14 residues long. The CDR3 is CASSAGWNTGELFF. The CDR3 DNA is TGCGCCAGCAGTGCAGGGTGGAACACCGGGGAGCTGTTTTTT.

CDR3 sequence (DNA): TGCAGTGCGTCTAGGAACAATGAGCAGTTCTTC. The encoded protein is CSASRNNEQFF. J is TRBJ2-1 and V is TRBV20-1; no clear D. The CDR3 consists of 11 residues. Trimming took off 6 bases at V and 5 bases at J, with 8 bases between the two ends. Germline assignment: CDR1 DFQATT and CDR2 SNEGSKA (reference sequence).

This chain connects TRBV19 to TRBJ2-7; 8 nucleotides align to TRBD1. This CDR3 comprises 15 residues. The ends lost 5 bases at V and 0 bases at J; junction bases unmatched: 6. Looked up from germline, CDR1 is LNHDA and CDR2 is SQIVND (reference sequence). This chain's CDR3 is CASSRQGSSSYEQYF. In DNA form, the CDR3 reads TGTGCCAGTAGTCGACAGGGGTCGAGCTCCTACGAGCAGTACTTC.